This TCR beta chain came from a study of cytomegalovirus exposure and HLA in healthy donors. This clone was seen just once. What it recognizes is unknown. Per germline, CDR1 GTSNPN and CDR2 SVGIG (reference sequence). CDR3 size: 14 residues. Researchers ran the PCR with 60 Vbeta and 13 Jbeta primers. Profiling relied on immunoSEQ multiplex PCR, and the TCRdb table lists in-frame clones only, not all of them. Among fewer than 130,000 clones listed, over 60% were seen once. Study-level points and caveats: In an earlier analysis, most TCR beta V segments were productive about 87% or about 30% of the time. With later analysis, a missense DCLRE1C variant became linked to TCR beta V- and J-gene trimming.

The source of this sequence is a woman in her fifties or sixties in good health and CMV-seropositive. The chain carries TRBV30 and TRBJ2-5; 8 nucleotides align to TRBD1. The J call may be in error: the DNA end matches TRBJ2-7 better. Sequenced sample: PBMCs. CDR3 sequence (DNA): TGTGCCTGGAGTCTCGGACAGGGTTCATACGAGCAGTACTTC. Its translation is CAWSLGQGSYEQYF.